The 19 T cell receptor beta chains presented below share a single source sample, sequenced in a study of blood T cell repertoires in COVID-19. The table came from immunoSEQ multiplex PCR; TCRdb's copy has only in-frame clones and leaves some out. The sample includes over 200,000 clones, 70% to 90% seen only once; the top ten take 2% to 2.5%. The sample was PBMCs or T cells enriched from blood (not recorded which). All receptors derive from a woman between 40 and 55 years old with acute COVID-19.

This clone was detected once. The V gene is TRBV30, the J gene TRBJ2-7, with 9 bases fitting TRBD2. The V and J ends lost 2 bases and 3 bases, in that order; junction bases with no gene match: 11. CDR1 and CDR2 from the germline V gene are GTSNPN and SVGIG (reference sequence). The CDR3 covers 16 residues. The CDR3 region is CAWSFPIGTSIYEQYV. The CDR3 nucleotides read TGTGCCTGGAGTTTCCCTATCGGGACTAGCATCTACGAGCAGTACGTC.

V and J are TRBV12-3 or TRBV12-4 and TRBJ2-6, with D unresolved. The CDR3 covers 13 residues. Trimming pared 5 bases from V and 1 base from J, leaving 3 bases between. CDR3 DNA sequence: TGTGCCAGCAGTGTATCTGGGGCCAACGTCCTGACTTTC. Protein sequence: CASSVSGANVLTF.

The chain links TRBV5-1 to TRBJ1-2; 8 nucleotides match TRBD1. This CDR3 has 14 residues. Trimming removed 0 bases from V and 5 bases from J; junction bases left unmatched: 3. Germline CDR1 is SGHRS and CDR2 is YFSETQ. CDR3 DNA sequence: TGCGCCAGCAGCTTGGGTGGACAGGGTTATGGCTACACCTTC. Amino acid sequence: CASSLGGQGYGYTF.

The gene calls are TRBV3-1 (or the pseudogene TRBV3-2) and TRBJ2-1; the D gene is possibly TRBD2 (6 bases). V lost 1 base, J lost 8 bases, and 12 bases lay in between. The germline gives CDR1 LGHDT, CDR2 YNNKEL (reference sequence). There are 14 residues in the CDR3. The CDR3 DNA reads TGTGCCAGCAGCCAAGCATTACTAGCTTATGAGCAGTTCTTC. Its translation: CASSQALLAYEQFF.

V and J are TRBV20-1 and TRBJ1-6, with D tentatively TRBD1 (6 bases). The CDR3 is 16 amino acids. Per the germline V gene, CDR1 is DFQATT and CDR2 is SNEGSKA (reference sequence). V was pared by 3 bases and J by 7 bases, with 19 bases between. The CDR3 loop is CSASIPGQEINSPLHF. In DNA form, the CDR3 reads TGCAGTGCTAGTATTCCGGGACAAGAAATAAATTCACCCCTCCACTTT.

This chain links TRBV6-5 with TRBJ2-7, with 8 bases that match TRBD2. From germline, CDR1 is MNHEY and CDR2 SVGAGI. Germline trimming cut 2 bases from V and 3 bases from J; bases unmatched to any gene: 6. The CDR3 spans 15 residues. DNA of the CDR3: TGTGCCAGCAGTTACGCGCGCGGGGGGCTCTACGAGCAGTACGTC. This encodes CASSYARGGLYEQYV.

The CDR3 reads CASSQDGGQGKEKLFF. The CDR3 DNA reads as TGTGCCAGCAGCCAAGATGGGGGACAGGGAAAAGAAAAACTGTTTTTT. This sequence joins TRBV3-1 (or the pseudogene TRBV3-2) and TRBJ1-4, with 9 bases aligning to TRBD1. J lost 8 bases, V lost 0 bases, and 7 bases had no gene match. CDR1 and CDR2 from the germline V gene are LGHDT and YNNKEL (reference sequence). CDR3 length: 16 amino acids.

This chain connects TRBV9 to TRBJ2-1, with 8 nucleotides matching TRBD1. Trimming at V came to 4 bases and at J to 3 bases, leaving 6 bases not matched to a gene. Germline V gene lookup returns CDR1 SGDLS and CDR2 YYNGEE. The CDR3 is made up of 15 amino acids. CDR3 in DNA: TGTGCCAGCAGCCCGGGACAGGAGGGCTACAATGAGCAGTTCTTC. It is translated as CASSPGQEGYNEQFF.

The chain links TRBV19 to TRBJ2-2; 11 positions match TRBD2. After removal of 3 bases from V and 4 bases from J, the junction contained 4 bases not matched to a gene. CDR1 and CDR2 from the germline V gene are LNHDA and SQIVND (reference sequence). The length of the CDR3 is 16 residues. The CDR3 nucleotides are TGTGCCAGTAGTATGACTAGCGGGAAAGGCACCGGGGAGCTGTTTTTT. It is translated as CASSMTSGKGTGELFF.

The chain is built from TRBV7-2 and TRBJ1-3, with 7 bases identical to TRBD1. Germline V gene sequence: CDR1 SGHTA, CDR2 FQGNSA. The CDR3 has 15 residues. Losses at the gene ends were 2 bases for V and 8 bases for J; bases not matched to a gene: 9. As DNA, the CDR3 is TGTGCCAGCAGCTTATACCGGGACAGAGTCGACACCATATATTTT. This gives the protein CASSLYRDRVDTIYF.

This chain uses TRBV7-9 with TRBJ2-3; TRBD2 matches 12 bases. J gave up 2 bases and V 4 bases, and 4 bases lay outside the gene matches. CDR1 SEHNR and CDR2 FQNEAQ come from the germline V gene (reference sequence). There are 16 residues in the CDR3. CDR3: CASSSGLAGTTDTQYF. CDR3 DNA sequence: TGTGCCAGCAGCTCCGGACTAGCGGGGACCACAGATACGCAGTATTTT.

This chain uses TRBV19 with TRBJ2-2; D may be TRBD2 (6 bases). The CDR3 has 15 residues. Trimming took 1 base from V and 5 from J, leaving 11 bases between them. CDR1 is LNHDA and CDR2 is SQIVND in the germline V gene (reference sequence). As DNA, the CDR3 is TGTGCCAGTAGTATAGTCGGGGGTCGGACCGGGGAGCTGTTTTTT. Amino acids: CASSIVGGRTGELFF. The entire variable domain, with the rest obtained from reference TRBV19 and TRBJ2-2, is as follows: DGGITQSPKYLFRKEGQNVTLSCEQNLNHDAMYWYRQDPGQGLRLIYYSQIVNDFQKGDIAEGYSVSREKKESFPLTVTSAQKNPTAFYLCASSIVGGRTGELFFGEGSRLTVL.

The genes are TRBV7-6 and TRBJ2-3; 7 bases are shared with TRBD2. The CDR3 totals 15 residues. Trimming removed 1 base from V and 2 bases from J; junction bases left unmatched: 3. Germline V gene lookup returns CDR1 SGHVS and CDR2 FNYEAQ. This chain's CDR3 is CASSLGGSPTDTQYF. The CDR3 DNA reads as TGTGCCAGCAGCTTAGGCGGGAGCCCCACAGATACGCAGTATTTT.

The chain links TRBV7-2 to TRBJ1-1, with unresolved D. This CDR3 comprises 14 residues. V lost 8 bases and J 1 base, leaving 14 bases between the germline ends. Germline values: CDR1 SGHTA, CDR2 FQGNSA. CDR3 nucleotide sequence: TGTGCCAGCCTACGGTATTCAGGGAACACTGAAGCTTTCTTT. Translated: CASLRYSGNTEAFF.

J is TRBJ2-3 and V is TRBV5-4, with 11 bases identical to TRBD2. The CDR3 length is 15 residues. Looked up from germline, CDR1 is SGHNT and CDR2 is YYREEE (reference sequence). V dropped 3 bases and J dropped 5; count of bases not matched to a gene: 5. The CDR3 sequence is CASSYSGGAGDTQYF. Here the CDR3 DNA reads TGTGCCAGCAGCTATAGCGGGGGGGCCGGAGATACGCAGTATTTT.

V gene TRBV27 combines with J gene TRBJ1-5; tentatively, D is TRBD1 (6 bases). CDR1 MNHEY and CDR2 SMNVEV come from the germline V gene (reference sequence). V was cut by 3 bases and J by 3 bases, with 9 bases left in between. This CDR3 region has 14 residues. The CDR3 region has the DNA TGTGCCAGCAGTTTCTCAGGGGCCAATCAGCCCCAGCATTTT. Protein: CASSFSGANQPQHF.

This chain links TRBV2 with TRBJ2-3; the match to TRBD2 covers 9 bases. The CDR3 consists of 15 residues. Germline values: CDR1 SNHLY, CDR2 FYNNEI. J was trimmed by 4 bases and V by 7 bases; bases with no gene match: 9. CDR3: CASIPGLALPDTQYF. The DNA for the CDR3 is TGTGCCAGCATCCCGGGACTAGCCCTGCCAGATACGCAGTATTTT.

This CDR3 is CSVGREGTEAFF. As DNA, the CDR3 is TGCAGCGTTGGCAGGGAGGGCACTGAAGCTTTCTTT. The chain carries TRBV29-1 and TRBJ1-1; D might be TRBD1 (5 bases). The CDR3 spans 12 residues. Germline CDR1 reads SQVTM; CDR2 reads ANQGSEA. V was trimmed by 4 bases and J by 4 bases, leaving 10 bases between them.

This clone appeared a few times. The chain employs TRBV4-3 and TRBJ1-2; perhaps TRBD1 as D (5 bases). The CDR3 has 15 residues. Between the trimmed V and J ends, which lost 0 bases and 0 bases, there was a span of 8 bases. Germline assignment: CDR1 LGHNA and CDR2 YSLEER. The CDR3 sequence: CASSQEDRTNYGYTF. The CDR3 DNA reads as TGCGCCAGCAGCCAAGAAGACAGAACTAACTATGGCTACACCTTC.